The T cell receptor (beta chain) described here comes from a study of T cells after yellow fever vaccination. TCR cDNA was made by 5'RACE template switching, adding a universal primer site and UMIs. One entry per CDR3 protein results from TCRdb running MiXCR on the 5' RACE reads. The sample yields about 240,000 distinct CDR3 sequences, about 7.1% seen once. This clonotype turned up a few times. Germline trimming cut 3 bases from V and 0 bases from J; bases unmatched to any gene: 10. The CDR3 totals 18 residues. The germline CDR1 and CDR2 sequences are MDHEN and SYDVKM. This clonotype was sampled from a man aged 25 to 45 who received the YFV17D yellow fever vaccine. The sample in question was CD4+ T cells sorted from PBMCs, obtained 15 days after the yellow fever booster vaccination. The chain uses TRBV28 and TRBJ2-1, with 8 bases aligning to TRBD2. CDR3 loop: CASSFPLTGTSSYNEQFF. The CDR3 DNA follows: TGTGCCAGCAGTTTCCCCCTCACCGGGACTAGCTCCTACAATGAGCAGTTCTTC.